The rows below give T cell receptor beta chains drawn from one sample of a study of blood T cell repertoires in COVID-19. Measured with immunoSEQ multiplex PCR; TCRdb has only the in-frame clones, and not every one. The sample holds about 230,000 clones, around 88% seen once. The sequencing sample was made of PBMCs or T cells enriched from blood (not recorded which). The receptors were sampled from a woman in her thirties or forties with acute COVID-19. Each CDR3 is given with its conserved first and last residue. D genes are given only for firm matches. Rows give clone size only sometimes, using once, few, many, or a class for an expanded clone.

TGCGCCAGCAGTGAGGGTACAGGGGAGCAGTACTTC CASSEGTGEQYF . TRBJ2-7 TRBV10-1 .
TGTGCCAGCTCCGGGGGGGCGGGGGACACCGGGGAGCTGTTTTTT CASSGGAGDTGELFF . TRBJ2-2 TRBV9 TRBD2
TGCGCCAGCAGTGAGGCAGGGGGAAACTATGGCTACACCTTC CASSEAGGNYGYTF few TRBJ1-2 TRBV10-2 TRBD1
TGTGCCAGCAGCTTGGCTAGGGAGCGTGGCTACACCTTC CASSLARERGYTF . TRBJ1-2 TRBV5-4 .
TGTGCCACCAGCAGAGAGCGTTCCAGGTCCACTGAAGCTTTCTTT CATSRERSRSTEAFF . TRBJ1-1 TRBV15 .
TGTGCCAGCAGCGCCAGGACTAGCGGGGGACCCGAAACTAACACAGATACGCAGTATTTT CASSARTSGGPETNTDTQYF . TRBJ2-3 TRBV4-2 TRBD2
TGTGCCTGGAGCCCCCCAGGGGGGTGGCGCCAAGAGACCCAGTACTTC CAWSPPGGWRQETQYF . TRBJ2-5 TRBV30 .
TGTGCCAGCAGTTACTCGAAGGGACCGGGGAGGAGCTACACCTTC CASSYSKGPGRSYTF . TRBJ1-2 TRBV6-5 .
TGCGCCAGCAGCGACCCACGGACAGTCACTGCCACAGATACGCAGTATTTT CASSDPRTVTATDTQYF . TRBJ2-3 TRBV5-1 .
TGTGCCCGCCGTCAGCGGACGGACTACCTAGCCAAAAACATTCAGTACTTC CARRQRTDYLAKNIQYF . TRBJ2-4 TRBV21-1 .
TGTGCCAGCAGGCCGGGACTAGCGGTCCACAATGAGCAGTTCTTC CASRPGLAVHNEQFF . TRBJ2-1 TRBV6-5 TRBD2
TGTGCCAGCAGTTTAGGGAGCACCGGGGAGCTGTTTTTT CASSLGSTGELFF . TRBJ2-2 TRBV27 .
TGTGCCATCCGGAGGGGAAACACTGAAGCTTTCTTT CAIRRGNTEAFF . TRBJ1-1 TRBV10-3 .
TGTGCCAGCAGTTACGACTTCTCTGGAAACACCATATATTTT CASSYDFSGNTIYF . TRBJ1-3 TRBV6-5 .
TGTGCCAGCAGCCACGAGGGGGCTCCGAACACTGAAGCTTTCTTT CASSHEGAPNTEAFF . TRBJ1-1 TRBV3-1/TRBV3-2 TRBD1
TGTGCCAGCAGCCGCGCAGGGGGGATTGAAAAACTGTTTTTT CASSRAGGIEKLFF . TRBJ1-4 TRBV7-9 TRBD1
TGTGCCAGCAGCCCCGGACTAGCGGGGCGGCCGGGAAATGAGCAGTTCTTC CASSPGLAGRPGNEQFF . TRBJ2-1 TRBV5-4 TRBD2
TGTGCCAGCAGCACTGTAGATAGTATGAGGGAGCTGTTTTTT CASSTVDSMRELFF . TRBJ2-2 TRBV4-2 .
TGCGCCAGCAGCTTGGGGACAGGAGATGAAAAACTGTTTTTT CASSLGTGDEKLFF . TRBJ1-4 TRBV5-1 TRBD1
TGTGCCAGCAGTTTTTACAGGGAAACTGGGGCCAACGTCCTGACTTTC CASSFYRETGANVLTF . TRBJ2-6 TRBV6-5 .
TGTGCCAGCAGCTTAGGGGGCGGCCGCACAGATACGCAGTATTTT CASSLGGGRTDTQYF . TRBJ2-3 TRBV11-2 .
TGCGCCAGCAGCTTGAGGCTAGCTAGTATGGCCGGGGAGCTGTTTTTT CASSLRLASMAGELFF . TRBJ2-2 TRBV5-1 .
TGTGCCAGTAGTATCCCGCTAGCAAGCTCCTACAATGAGCAGTTCTTC CASSIPLASSYNEQFF . TRBJ2-1 TRBV19 .
TGTGCCAGCAGGATCGGCGGGATTCCTGGGGCCAACGTCCTGACTTTC CASRIGGIPGANVLTF . TRBJ2-6 TRBV21-1 .
TGTGCCAGCAGCAGGACAGGGCAGTTCTACGAGCAGTACTTC CASSRTGQFYEQYF once TRBJ2-7 TRBV27 TRBD1
TGTGCCAGCAGTGACAACAGGGGTCGGTATACGCAGTATTTT CASSDNRGRYTQYF . TRBJ2-3 TRBV6-4 TRBD1
TGTGCCAGCAGCTTGGCCGGGTTTTCCAACTATGGCTACACCTTC CASSLAGFSNYGYTF few TRBJ1-2 TRBV5-5 .
TGTGCCAGCAGCCAAGGACTAGCGGGGGGGCCTTTTGACACAGATACGCAGTATTTT CASSQGLAGGPFDTDTQYF once TRBJ2-3 TRBV4-2 TRBD2
TGCGCCAGCAGCGATCCCGCCGTGGGGAGGTCCTACGAGCAGTACTTC CASSDPAVGRSYEQYF . TRBJ2-7 TRBV5-1 .
TGCGCCAGCAGCTTGGCTGGCCTCGGGGTCTACGAGCAGTACTTC CASSLAGLGVYEQYF . TRBJ2-7 TRBV5-1 .
TGTGCCAGCAGCTTGGGCGGGACAGGGACCTATGGCTACACCTTC CASSLGGTGTYGYTF . TRBJ1-2 TRBV5-4 TRBD1
TGTGCCAGCAGTGAACTTGTCCTTTTGAACACTGAAGCTTTCTTT CASSELVLLNTEAFF . TRBJ1-1 TRBV2 .
TGTGCCTGGCGGGGGTCTCAAGAGACCCAGTACTTC CAWRGSQETQYF . TRBJ2-5 TRBV30 .
TGTGCCTGGGGACAGGGCACTGAAGCTTTCTTT CAWGQGTEAFF . TRBJ1-1 TRBV30 TRBD1
TGTGCCAGCAGCCTCTCGGGGTCCTCCTACGAGCAGTACTTC CASSLSGSSYEQYF . TRBJ2-7 TRBV11-2 .
TGTGCCAGCAGCGCGGACCCTCTGGCGGGGGGACGCACAGATACGCAGTATTTT CASSADPLAGGRTDTQYF . TRBJ2-3 TRBV13 TRBD2
TGTGCCAGCAGCCCCCAGGGGATTGAGCAGTTCTTC CASSPQGIEQFF . TRBJ2-1 TRBV7-9 .
TGTGCCAGCAGAGTTGACAGGCACCGCTCCTACGAGCAGTACTTC CASRVDRHRSYEQYF . TRBJ2-7 TRBV2 .
TGTGCCAGCAGGGCTAGTAGCGGGAGTAGATCCTACAATGAGCAGTTCTTC CASRASSGSRSYNEQFF . TRBJ2-1 TRBV7-2 TRBD2
TGCGCCAGCAGCTACCTGAGCGGGGGCGGGAACAATGAGCAGTTCTTC CASSYLSGGGNNEQFF . TRBJ2-1 TRBV5-1 TRBD2
TGTGCCAGCAGTTACGGGGCGGCGAACACCGGGGAGCTGTTTTTT CASSYGAANTGELFF . TRBJ2-2 TRBV6-2/TRBV6-3 .
TGCGCCAGCAGTGAACTAGCGTACAATGAGCAGTTCTTC CASSELAYNEQFF . TRBJ2-1 TRBV10-2 TRBD2
TGTGCTAGCAGCTTGGCCCCGGGGGGTACCGGGGAGCTGTTTTTT CASSLAPGGTGELFF . TRBJ2-2 TRBV7-7 TRBD2
TGCAGCGGGGGCAATATGGGGCGCGGCTACACCTTC CSGGNMGRGYTF . TRBJ1-2 TRBV29-1 .
TGTGCCAGTAGTATAGACTGGACAGGGGAACAGCCCCAGCATTTT CASSIDWTGEQPQHF . TRBJ1-5 TRBV19 TRBD1
TGTGCCAGCAGTGTTAGGGGGTCCACTGAAGCTTTCTTT CASSVRGSTEAFF . TRBJ1-1 TRBV2 .
TGCGCCAGCAGCTCCCAGGGGGAGATCGGGGAGCTGTTTTTT CASSSQGEIGELFF . TRBJ2-2 TRBV5-1 TRBD1
TGTGCCAGCAGCTTAGATTCACCTATCGAGACCCAGTACTTC CASSLDSPIETQYF . TRBJ2-5 TRBV7-2 .
TGTGCCACCAGTGGAGGAGGGCGCTACACCTTC CATSGGGRYTF . TRBJ1-2 TRBV24-1 .
TGTGCCAGCAGTTTATTACTTACAGTGGGCTACACCTTC CASSLLLTVGYTF . TRBJ1-2 TRBV12-3/TRBV12-4 .
TGTGCTAGCAGCTTAGGGGGACAGGGAAATGAAAAACTGTTTTTT CASSLGGQGNEKLFF . TRBJ1-4 TRBV7-7 TRBD1